One sample yielded the 32 T cell receptor beta chains listed below, sequenced in a study of cytomegalovirus exposure and HLA in healthy donors. This table comes from immunoSEQ multiplex PCR, and its TCRdb copy is limited to in-frame clones, with some not included. The sample lists approximately 180,000 clones; around 86% were seen once. Sequencing was carried out using PBMCs. Source of these receptors: a woman aged 18-29 years in good health and CMV-seronegative.

The chain recombines TRBV7-9 with TRBJ1-2; D call uncertain. The CDR3 totals 11 residues. Trimming stripped 8 bases from V and 6 bases from J, with 10 bases between. Germline loops: CDR1 SEHNR, CDR2 FQNEAQ (reference sequence). The CDR3 coding sequence is TGTGCCAGCTCCCGCGGAGATGGCTACACCTTC. This translates into CASSRGDGYTF.

In the case of this clone: The junction departs from germline at one end; a sequencing error may be responsible. This chain uses TRBV5-6 with TRBJ2-7; possibly TRBD1 for D (7 bases). This CDR3 is 13 amino acids long. In germline, CDR1 is SGHDT, CDR2 YYEEEE. The chain's CDR3 is CASSVQGGRAWSF. The CDR3 DNA sequence: TGTGCCAGCAGCGTTCAGGGGGGCCGCGCTTGGTCCTTC.

J is TRBJ1-4 and V is TRBV25-1; unclear D gene. The germline CDR1 and CDR2 sequences are MGHDK and SYGVNS. Trimming stripped 1 base from V and 4 bases from J, with 7 bases between. This CDR3 region has 14 residues. The CDR3 DNA is TGTGCCAGCAGTGAATCGCACGGTAATGAAAAACTGTTTTTT. This encodes CASSESHGNEKLFF.

This clone was seen only once. The genes are TRBV18 and TRBJ1-5, with D maybe TRBD1 (6 bases). CDR1 KGHSH and CDR2 LQKENI come from the germline V gene. CDR3 length: 15 residues. Trimming left V 5 bases short and J 1 base short, with 12 bases between. CDR3 nucleotide sequence: TGTGCCAGCTCAGCATCAGGGGCGAGCAATCAGCCCCAGCATTTT. It yields the protein CASSASGASNQPQHF. Drawing the rest from reference TRBV18 and TRBJ1-5, the complete variable domain is NAGVMQNPRHLVRRRGQEARLRCSPMKGHSHVYWYRQLPEEGLKFMVYLQKENIIDESGMPKERFSAEFPKEGPSILRIQQVVRGDSAAYFCASSASGASNQPQHFGDGTRLSIL.

The V call is TRBV7-8, the J call TRBJ1-2, with TRBD1 identical over 11 bases. This CDR3 comprises 14 residues. V was pared by 4 bases and J by 7 bases, with 5 bases of the junction left unmatched. The germline V gene has CDR1 SGHVS and CDR2 FQNEAQ. DNA of the CDR3: TGTGCCAGCAGCTCCAGGACAGGGGGCTTTGGCTACACCTTC. Translated, it gives CASSSRTGGFGYTF. The full variable domain, with the rest looked up from reference TRBV7-8 and TRBJ1-2, is GAGVSQSPRYKVAKRGQDVALRCDPISGHVSLFWYQQALGQGPEFLTYFQNEAQLDKSGLPSDRFFAERPEGSVSTLKIQRTQQEDSAVYLCASSSRTGGFGYTFGSGTRLTVV.

The rearrangement links TRBV11-2 to TRBJ2-1; no firm D call. The CDR3 runs 15 residues. The germline V and J ends were trimmed by 2 bases and 5 bases, with 13 bases remaining between them. The germline V gene encodes CDR1 SGHAT and CDR2 FQNNGV. For the CDR3, the DNA is TGTGCCAGCAGCTTAAGCTGGGCTCAGGACAATGAGCAGTTCTTC. Protein: CASSLSWAQDNEQFF.

The V call is TRBV7-8, the J call TRBJ1-5; 12 nucleotides agree with TRBD1. CDR3 length: 17 residues. V was clipped by 10 bases and J by 3 bases; unmatched bases: 13. The germline gives CDR1 SGHVS, CDR2 FQNEAQ. The DNA of the CDR3 is TGTGCCACTAACCGGGACAGGGGGCGGCAATCCAATCAGCCCCAGCATTTT. This sequence encodes CATNRDRGRQSNQPQHF.

The chain is built from TRBV19 and TRBJ1-1; D is unresolved. The V end lost 5 bases, the J end lost 1 base, and 20 bases lay between the germline ends. This CDR3 has 17 amino acids. Germline loops: CDR1 LNHDA, CDR2 SQIVND (reference sequence). The CDR3 protein is CASSPGRLLSRNTEAFF. The DNA of the CDR3 is TGTGCCAGTAGTCCGGGAAGGCTCCTAAGCCGGAACACTGAAGCTTTCTTT.

The chain employs TRBV27 and TRBJ1-4, with D possibly being TRBD1 (5 bases). The V gene lost 5 bases and the J gene lost 5 bases, with 12 bases spanning the gap. Germline-derived CDR1 and CDR2 are MNHEY and SMNVEV (reference sequence). The CDR3 runs to 14 residues. DNA of the CDR3: TGTGCCAGCAGTCAGGGCCCCGGCAATGAAAAACTGTTTTTT. Residues: CASSQGPGNEKLFF.

The V gene is TRBV5-4, the J gene TRBJ2-7; 7 nucleotides line up with TRBD1. This CDR3 is 15 amino acids long. J lost 2 bases, V lost 2 bases, and 7 bases had no gene match. Germline values: CDR1 SGHNT, CDR2 YYREEE (reference sequence). In DNA, the CDR3 is TGTGCCAGCAGCTTTTGGACGGGGACAGCCTACGAGCAGTACTTC. Protein sequence: CASSFWTGTAYEQYF.

This clone occurred once. The rearrangement links TRBV19 to TRBJ1-1, with TRBD1 matching over 9 bases. Germline lookup yields CDR1 LNHDA and CDR2 SQIVND (reference sequence). J lost 6 bases, V lost 3 bases, and 2 bases had no gene match. There are 13 residues in the CDR3. The CDR3: CASSMRTGAEAFF. CDR3 nucleotides: TGTGCCAGTAGTATGAGGACAGGGGCTGAAGCTTTCTTT.

The gene calls are TRBV6-5 and TRBJ2-3; a weak D match, TRBD1 (6 bases). The CDR3 runs 14 residues. V gave up 2 bases and J gave up 2 bases, with 8 bases separating them. Germline CDR1 is MNHEY and CDR2 is SVGAGI. The CDR3 region has the DNA TGTGCCAGCAGTTACCGGGACAACACAGATACGCAGTATTTT. This sequence encodes CASSYRDNTDTQYF.

The V gene is TRBV7-7, the J gene TRBJ2-3; D uncertain. There are 13 residues in the CDR3. Trimming removed 1 base from V and 3 bases from J, with 5 bases in between. Germline loops: CDR1 SSHAT, CDR2 FNYEAQ (reference sequence). CDR3 nucleotides: TGTGCCAGCAGCTTAGATTATACAGATACGCAGTATTTT. This sequence encodes CASSLDYTDTQYF.

The chain uses TRBV18 and TRBJ2-3; D is uncertain. Germline-derived CDR1 and CDR2 are KGHSH and LQKENI. The V and J ends lost 5 bases and 0 bases respectively, with 9 bases between them. The CDR3 contains 14 residues. The CDR3 coding sequence is TGTGCCAGCTCATCGGGTCCTAGCACAGATACGCAGTATTTT. Its translation is CASSSGPSTDTQYF.

The gene calls are TRBV10-2 and TRBJ2-3, with unresolved D. This CDR3 is built from 16 residues. Germline CDR1 WSHSY, CDR2 SAAADI. The ends were cut back, 0 bases at V and 0 bases at J, with 10 bases in the middle. The CDR3 spells CASSESRRASTDTQYF. The CDR3 nucleotides are TGCGCCAGCAGTGAGTCAAGGAGAGCTAGCACAGATACGCAGTATTTT.

The chain employs TRBV5-4 and TRBJ2-7, with TRBD2 matching over 13 bases. Germline values: CDR1 SGHNT, CDR2 YYREEE (reference sequence). After removal of 4 bases from V and 3 bases from J, the junction contained 10 bases not matched to a gene. The CDR3 contains 17 residues. The CDR3 nucleotides are TGTGCCAGCAGCCCAGGACTAGCGGGAGTGTCGGGCTACGAGCAGTACTTC. Translated: CASSPGLAGVSGYEQYF.

This clone was seen a handful of times. The genes are TRBV19 and TRBJ1-3; tentatively, D is TRBD1 (6 bases). Germline loops: CDR1 LNHDA, CDR2 SQIVND (reference sequence). The CDR3 covers 14 residues. V lost 5 bases, J lost 8 bases, and 16 bases lay in between. DNA of the CDR3: TGTGCCAGTAGTCCCGACAGGCTGAGCTACACCATATATTTT. It is translated as CASSPDRLSYTIYF.

The chain combines TRBV5-1 with TRBJ1-1; D may be TRBD1 (5 bases). Between the trimmed V and J ends, which lost 4 bases and 4 bases, there was a span of 17 bases. Per the germline V gene, CDR1 is SGHRS and CDR2 is YFSETQ. There are 15 residues in the CDR3. Written as DNA, the CDR3 is TGCGCCAGCAGCCTGGAATCAGGGCGAAGCACTGAAGCTTTCTTT. Its protein is CASSLESGRSTEAFF.

The chain couples TRBV19 to TRBJ1-1; D remains ambiguous. V shed 1 base and J shed 2 bases, with 8 bases lying between them. This CDR3 contains 14 residues. Germline CDR1 is LNHDA and CDR2 is SQIVND (reference sequence). CDR3 sequence: CASSIVGLNTEAFF. CDR3 coding DNA: TGTGCCAGTAGTATAGTTGGACTAAACACTGAAGCTTTCTTT.

The rearrangement uses TRBV4-1 and TRBJ2-7; 12 nucleotides agree with TRBD2. The trim removed 3 bases at V and 0 bases at J, leaving 9 bases unmatched. The CDR3 has 18 amino acids. Germline V CDR1 and CDR2: MGHRA, YSYEKL. The CDR3 spells CASSHRLAGDSSSYEQYF. As DNA, the CDR3 is TGCGCCAGCAGCCACAGACTAGCGGGGGACTCTAGCTCCTACGAGCAGTACTTC.

This chain joins TRBV5-1 and TRBJ1-1; no firm D call. CDR3 length: 13 residues. CDR1 is SGHRS, CDR2 YFSETQ, per germline. Trimming shortened V by 0 bases and J by 1 base, and 4 bases separated the two germline ends. The CDR3 reads CASSLDTNTEAFF. The DNA for the CDR3 is TGCGCCAGCAGCTTGGACACGAACACTGAAGCTTTCTTT.

The chain links TRBV5-1 to TRBJ1-1; D possibly corresponds to TRBD1 (6 bases). CDR3 size: 15 residues. In germline, CDR1 is SGHRS, CDR2 YFSETQ. V was pared by 3 bases and J by 2 bases, with 14 bases between. CDR3 nucleotides: TGCGCCAGCAGCTACCGGGACATTAGTAACACTGAAGCTTTCTTT. As protein: CASSYRDISNTEAFF.

The chain couples TRBV18 to TRBJ1-1, with no clear D. Germline CDR1 reads KGHSH; CDR2 reads LQKENI. CDR3 length: 12 residues. Trimming cost V 0 bases and J 6 bases, with 5 bases left between them. For the CDR3, the DNA is TGTGCCAGCTCACCACCGAGCCCTGAAGCTTTCTTT. This encodes CASSPPSPEAFF.

This rearrangement joins TRBV5-4 to TRBJ2-7, with 10 nucleotides matching TRBD2. The CDR3 sequence is 20 residues long. With V trimmed by 1 base and J by 6 bases, 22 bases remained unmatched. Per the germline V gene, CDR1 is SGHNT and CDR2 is YYREEE (reference sequence). CDR3 sequence: CASSLPFPRLAGESWGEQYF. In nucleotides, the CDR3 is TGTGCCAGCAGCTTGCCCTTCCCCCGGCTAGCGGGAGAGTCTTGGGGCGAGCAGTACTTC.

This chain connects TRBV7-8 to TRBJ2-5, with 9 bases fitting TRBD1. This CDR3 comprises 14 residues. V lost 5 bases, J lost 5 bases, and 6 bases stayed unmatched. CDR1 is SGHVS and CDR2 is FQNEAQ in the germline V gene. The CDR3 DNA sequence: TGTGCCAGCAGCAGACAGGGGGTCGGGGAGACCCAGTACTTC. This encodes CASSRQGVGETQYF. The entire variable domain, with the rest obtained from reference TRBV7-8 and TRBJ2-5, is as follows: GAGVSQSPRYKVAKRGQDVALRCDPISGHVSLFWYQQALGQGPEFLTYFQNEAQLDKSGLPSDRFFAERPEGSVSTLKIQRTQQEDSAVYLCASSRQGVGETQYFGPGTRLLVL.

The V and J genes are TRBV6-5 and TRBJ2-3; TRBD2 might be the D (6 bases). CDR1 MNHEY and CDR2 SVGAGI come from the germline V gene. The CDR3 is made up of 12 amino acids. V lost 5 bases and J lost 7, with 10 bases in between. The CDR3 loop reads CASSKGLNTQYF. The CDR3 DNA is TGTGCCAGCAGTAAGGGACTCAATACGCAGTATTTT.

V usage is TRBV2 and J usage is TRBJ2-1; 8 bases line up with TRBD2. The CDR3 is 16 amino acids. CDR1 is SNHLY, CDR2 FYNNEI, per germline. J lost 5 bases, V lost 6 bases, and 12 bases had no gene match. For the CDR3, the DNA is TGTGCCAGCAGAGTCAAAGCGGGAGTTCTCCACAATGAGCAGTTCTTC. It specifies CASRVKAGVLHNEQFF.

This sequence joins TRBV5-1 and TRBJ2-1; D unclear. The CDR3 runs to 14 residues. CDR1 is SGHRS and CDR2 is YFSETQ in the germline V gene. The V end lost 0 bases, the J end lost 7 bases, and 11 bases lay between the germline ends. The CDR3 nucleotides read TGCGCCAGCAGCTTGGAAGGCGCCAGGAATGAGCAGTTCTTC. As protein: CASSLEGARNEQFF.

This sequence joins TRBV30 and TRBJ1-5; TRBD1 aligns across 7 bases. This CDR3 comprises 15 residues. The germline V gene has CDR1 GTSNPN and CDR2 SVGIG (reference sequence). The J segment lost 2 bases and the V segment lost 0 bases, leaving 4 bases of the junction unmatched. CDR3 coding DNA: TGTGCCTGGAGTGTCGGGACAGCGGGCAATCAGCCCCAGCATTTT. Translation gives CAWSVGTAGNQPQHF.

This clone was observed once. V usage is TRBV5-1 and J usage is TRBJ2-1, with D tentatively TRBD2 (6 bases). The germline V and J ends were trimmed by 3 bases and 8 bases, with 15 bases remaining between them. The V gene's germline CDR1 is SGHRS and CDR2 YFSETQ. The CDR3 loop spans 14 amino acids. CDR3 bases: TGCGCCAGCAGCTCGCCCCGGGGGTGGGATGAGCAGTTCTTC. Its protein is CASSSPRGWDEQFF.

DNA for the CDR3: TGTGCCAGCTCACCCCCGGGGTCCGGGACACGCTATAAGAACACTGAAGCTTTCTTT. This translates into CASSPPGSGTRYKNTEAFF. The chain combines TRBV18 with TRBJ1-1, with TRBD1 as a possible D gene (6 bases). Trimming took 3 bases from V and 1 from J, leaving 24 bases between them. The CDR3 covers 19 residues. Per germline, CDR1 KGHSH and CDR2 LQKENI. The full variable domain, its missing parts supplied by reference TRBV18 and TRBJ1-1, is NAGVMQNPRHLVRRRGQEARLRCSPMKGHSHVYWYRQLPEEGLKFMVYLQKENIIDESGMPKERFSAEFPKEGPSILRIQQVVRGDSAAYFCASSPPGSGTRYKNTEAFFGQGTRLTVV.

This chain joins TRBV30 and TRBJ1-2, with TRBD1 matching over 7 bases. This CDR3 spans 15 amino acids. V lost 7 bases and J lost 6; bases outside the gene matches: 17. Germline V gene sequence: CDR1 GTSNPN, CDR2 SVGIG (reference sequence). The CDR3 is CASDGPTGPGDGYTF. DNA for the CDR3: TGTGCCTCTGATGGGCCGACAGGGCCGGGGGATGGCTACACCTTC.